This TCR beta chain is drawn from a study of CD8 T cells in Susac syndrome. Both CD4+ and CD8+ T cells were negatively isolated, and TEMRA cells underwent FACS enrichment. cDNA came from around 0.5 to 1 ug RNA primed by random hexamers. TCRdb itself ran the immunoSEQ multiplex PCR reads through MiXCR, one entry per CDR3 protein. The repertoire consists of around 190,000 distinct CDR3 sequences, with 85% to 95% occurring once and the leading ten covering 0.15% to 0.2%. This clonotype was detected once. This CDR3 is 17 amino acids long. The germline V gene encodes CDR1 SGDLS and CDR2 YYNGEE. Trimming removed 1 base from V and 4 bases from J, with 15 bases in between.

Sequencing input: CD8+ T cells from PBMCs. The sequence derives from a human donor with multiple sclerosis. The J gene is TRBJ1-6, the V gene TRBV9, with a tentative D call TRBD1 (5 bases). CDR3 in amino acids: CASSVSREFGYNSPLHF. The CDR3 nucleotides are TGTGCCAGCAGCGTAAGCAGGGAGTTCGGGTATAATTCACCCCTCCACTTT.